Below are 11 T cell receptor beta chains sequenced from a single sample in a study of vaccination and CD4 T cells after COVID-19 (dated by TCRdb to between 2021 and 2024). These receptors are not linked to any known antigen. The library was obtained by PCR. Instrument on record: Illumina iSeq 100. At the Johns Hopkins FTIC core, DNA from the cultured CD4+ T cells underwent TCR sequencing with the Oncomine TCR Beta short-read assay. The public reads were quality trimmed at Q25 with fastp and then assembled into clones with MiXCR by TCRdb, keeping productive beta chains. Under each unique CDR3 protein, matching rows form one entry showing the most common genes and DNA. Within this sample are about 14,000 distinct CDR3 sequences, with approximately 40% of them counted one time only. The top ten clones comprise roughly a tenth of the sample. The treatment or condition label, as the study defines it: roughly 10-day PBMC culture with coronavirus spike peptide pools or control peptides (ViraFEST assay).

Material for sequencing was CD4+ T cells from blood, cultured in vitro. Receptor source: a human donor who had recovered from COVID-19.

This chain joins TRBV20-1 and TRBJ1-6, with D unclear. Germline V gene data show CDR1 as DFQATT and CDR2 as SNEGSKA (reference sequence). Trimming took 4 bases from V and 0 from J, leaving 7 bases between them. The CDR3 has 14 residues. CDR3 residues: CSAKRSSYNSPLHF. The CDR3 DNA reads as TGCAGTGCTAAGCGGAGCTCCTATAATTCACCCCTCCACTTT.

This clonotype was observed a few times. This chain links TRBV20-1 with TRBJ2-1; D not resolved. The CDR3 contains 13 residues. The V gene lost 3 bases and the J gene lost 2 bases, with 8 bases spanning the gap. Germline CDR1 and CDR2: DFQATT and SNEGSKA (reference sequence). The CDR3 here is CSASGAPYNEQFF. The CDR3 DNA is TGCAGTGCTAGCGGAGCCCCCTACAATGAGCAGTTCTTC.

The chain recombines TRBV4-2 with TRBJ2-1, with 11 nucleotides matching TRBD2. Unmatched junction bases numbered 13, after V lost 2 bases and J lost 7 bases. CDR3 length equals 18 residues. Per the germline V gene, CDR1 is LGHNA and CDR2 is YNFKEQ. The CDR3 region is CASSQLAGGQSSGNEQFF. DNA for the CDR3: TGTGCCAGCAGCCAATTAGCGGGAGGGCAGTCGTCTGGGAATGAGCAGTTCTTC.

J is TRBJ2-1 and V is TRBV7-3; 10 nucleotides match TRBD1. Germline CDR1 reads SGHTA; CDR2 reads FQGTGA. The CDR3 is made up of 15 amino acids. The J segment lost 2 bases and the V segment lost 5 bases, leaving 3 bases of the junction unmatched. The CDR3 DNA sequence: TGTGCCAGCAGCCAGACAGGGGGCGCCTACAATGAGCAGTTCTTC. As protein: CASSQTGGAYNEQFF.

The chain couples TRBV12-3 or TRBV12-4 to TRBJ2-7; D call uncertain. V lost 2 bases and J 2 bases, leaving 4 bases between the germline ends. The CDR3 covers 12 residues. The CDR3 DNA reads TGTGCCAGCAGTTTAACTGCCTACGAGCAGTACTTC. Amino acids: CASSLTAYEQYF.

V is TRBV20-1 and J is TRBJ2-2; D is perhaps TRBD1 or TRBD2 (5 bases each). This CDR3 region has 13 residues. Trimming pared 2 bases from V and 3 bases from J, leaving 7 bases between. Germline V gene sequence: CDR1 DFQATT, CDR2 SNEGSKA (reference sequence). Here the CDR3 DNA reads TGCAGTGCTAGAAGGGGAGACACCGGGGAGCTGTTTTTT. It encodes CSARRGDTGELFF.

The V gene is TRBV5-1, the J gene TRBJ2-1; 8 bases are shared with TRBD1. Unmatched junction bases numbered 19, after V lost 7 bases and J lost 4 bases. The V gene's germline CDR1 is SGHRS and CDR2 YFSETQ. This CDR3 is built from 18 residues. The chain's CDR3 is CASSKAAGTGVAYNEQFF. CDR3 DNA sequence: TGCGCCAGCTCAAAGGCGGCAGGGACAGGTGTAGCATACAATGAGCAGTTCTTC.

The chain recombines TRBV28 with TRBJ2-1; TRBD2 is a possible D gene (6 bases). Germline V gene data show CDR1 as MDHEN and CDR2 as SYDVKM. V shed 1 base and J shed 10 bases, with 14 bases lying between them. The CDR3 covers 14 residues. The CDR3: CASSLLDAGGEQFF. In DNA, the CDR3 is TGTGCCAGCAGTTTATTGGACGCCGGGGGAGAGCAGTTCTTC. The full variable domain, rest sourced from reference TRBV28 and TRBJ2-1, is DVKVTQSSRYLVKRTGEKVFLECVQDMDHENMFWYRQDPGLGLRLIYFSYDVKMKEKGDIPEGYSVSREKKERFSLILESASTNQTSMYLCASSLLDAGGEQFFGPGTRLTVL.

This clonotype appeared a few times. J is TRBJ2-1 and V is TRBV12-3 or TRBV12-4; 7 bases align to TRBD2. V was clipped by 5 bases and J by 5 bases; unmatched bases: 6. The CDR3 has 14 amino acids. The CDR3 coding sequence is TGTGCCAGCAGTCCCAGCGGGAAGAACAATGAGCAGTTCTTC. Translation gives CASSPSGKNNEQFF.

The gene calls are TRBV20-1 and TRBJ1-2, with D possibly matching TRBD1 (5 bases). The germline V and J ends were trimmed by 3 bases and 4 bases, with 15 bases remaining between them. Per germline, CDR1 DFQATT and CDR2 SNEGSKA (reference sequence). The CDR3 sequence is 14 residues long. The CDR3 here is CSASPPGWVYGYTF. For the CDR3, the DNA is TGCAGTGCTAGCCCGCCAGGGTGGGTCTATGGCTACACCTTC.

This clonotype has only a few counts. The CDR3 coding sequence is TGCAGTGCTGCCGACAGGGGGAACACTGAAGCTTTCTTT. Protein sequence: CSAADRGNTEAFF. The chain employs TRBV20-1 and TRBJ1-1, with 8 positions matching TRBD1. CDR3 length: 13 residues. The V gene's germline CDR1 is DFQATT and CDR2 SNEGSKA (reference sequence). V lost 5 bases and J lost 1; bases outside the gene matches: 3.